These 17 T cell receptor beta chains came from one sample sequenced in a study of cytomegalovirus exposure and HLA in healthy donors. Using immunoSEQ multiplex PCR, the repertoire was profiled, and TCRdb retains in-frame clones only, with some absent. The profile shows approximately 76,000 clones, 94% of them singletons. The sequenced material came from PBMCs. The receptors originated from a woman between 18 and 29 years old in good health and CMV-seropositive.

V is TRBV25-1 and J is TRBJ1-5; D uncertain. V lost 2 bases and J 5 bases, leaving 7 bases between the germline ends. CDR3 length: 13 residues. The germline V gene has CDR1 MGHDK and CDR2 SYGVNS. The CDR3 reads CASSEQTDQPQHF. CDR3 nucleotides: TGTGCCAGCAGTGAACAGACTGATCAGCCCCAGCATTTT.

Only one count was recorded for this clone. J is TRBJ2-2 and V is TRBV7-3; possible D gene TRBD2, 5 bases. The CDR3 loop spans 14 amino acids. V gave up 5 bases and J gave up 6 bases, with 13 bases separating them. Germline assignment: CDR1 SGHTA and CDR2 FQGTGA. DNA of the CDR3: TGTGCCAGCAGCCAAGGGCGGGCGGCCGGGGAGCTGTTTTTT. It yields the protein CASSQGRAAGELFF.

The chain combines TRBV6-5 with TRBJ2-1; no clear D gene. Trimming stripped 5 bases from V and 3 bases from J, with 14 bases between. The CDR3 runs to 15 residues. CDR1 and CDR2 (germline): MNHEY, SVGAGI. CDR3 sequence reads: CASSRSRGYYNEQFF. The CDR3 bases are TGTGCCAGCAGTCGCTCGCGCGGCTACTACAATGAGCAGTTCTTC.

This chain's CDR3 is CASSLVVSDEQYF. The CDR3 DNA is TGTGCCAGCAGCTTAGTCGTATCGGACGAGCAGTACTTC. The rearrangement joins TRBV11-3 to TRBJ2-7, with D unclear. Trimming left V 1 base short and J 5 bases short, with 9 bases between. The CDR3 has 13 amino acids. Germline assignment: CDR1 SGHNT and CDR2 YENEEA. Full variable domain (missing parts from reference TRBV11-3 and TRBJ2-7): EAGVVQSPRYKIIEKKQPVAFWCNPISGHNTLYWYLQNLGQGPELLIRYENEEAVDDSQLPKDRFSAERLKGVDSTLKIQPAELGDSAVYLCASSLVVSDEQYFGPGTRLTVT.

The chain couples TRBV28 to TRBJ1-5; 10 bases line up with TRBD1. In germline, CDR1 is MDHEN, CDR2 SYDVKM. The CDR3 is 15 amino acids. Trimming took 7 bases from V and 6 from J; bases not matched to a gene: 9. The CDR3 sequence is CASNPGDRGSQPQHF. DNA of the CDR3: TGTGCCAGCAATCCTGGGGACAGGGGCAGTCAGCCCCAGCATTTT.

The V and J genes are TRBV2 and TRBJ1-2, with D perhaps TRBD1 (6 bases). Germline CDR1 and CDR2: SNHLY and FYNNEI. The CDR3 is made up of 14 amino acids. V was trimmed by 5 bases and J by 0 bases, leaving 10 bases between them. The CDR3 reads CASSSQGANYGYTF. CDR3 sequence (DNA): TGTGCCAGCAGTTCACAGGGAGCTAACTATGGCTACACCTTC.

The chain uses TRBV19 and TRBJ1-6, with a possible D match to TRBD1 (5 bases). CDR3 length equals 15 residues. The V gene's germline CDR1 is LNHDA and CDR2 SQIVND (reference sequence). V dropped 1 base and J dropped 8 bases, with 12 bases sitting between them. CDR3 protein: CASSIGGYRYSPLHF. The CDR3, as DNA: TGTGCCAGTAGTATAGGGGGCTACAGGTATTCACCCCTCCACTTT.

This clone was detected once. The J gene is TRBJ1-2, the V gene TRBV5-6, with D unclear. The CDR3 runs to 14 residues. CDR1 and CDR2 (germline): SGHDT, YYEEEE. Trimming took off 0 bases at V and 3 bases at J, with 9 bases between the two ends. CDR3 bases: TGTGCCAGCAGCTTGGGTGTGCGCGACTATGGCTACACCTTC. It yields the protein CASSLGVRDYGYTF.

V and J are TRBV7-2 and TRBJ2-3; TRBD1 is a possible D gene (6 bases). Germline V gene data show CDR1 as SGHTA and CDR2 as FQGNSA. The ends were cut back, 5 bases at V and 2 bases at J, with 17 bases in the middle. The CDR3 is 16 residues long. As DNA, the CDR3 is TGTGCCAGCAGCCAGGACAGTGCTAGTGCCACAGATACGCAGTATTTT. As protein: CASSQDSASATDTQYF.

J is TRBJ1-4 and V is TRBV2, with D maybe TRBD1 (6 bases). This CDR3 is 12 amino acids long. The germline V and J ends were trimmed by 6 bases and 8 bases, with 10 bases remaining between them. Germline loops: CDR1 SNHLY, CDR2 FYNNEI. The CDR3 nucleotides read TGTGCCAGCAGCGGGGGGCGGGAAAAACTGTTTTTT. Translated, it gives CASSGGREKLFF.

This chain uses TRBV5-1 with TRBJ2-3, with D maybe TRBD1 (6 bases). The CDR3 contains 13 residues. Germline-derived CDR1 and CDR2 are SGHRS and YFSETQ. The V gene lost 2 bases and the J gene lost 6 bases, with 10 bases spanning the gap. The CDR3 is CASSLQGYDTQYF. The CDR3 nucleotides are TGCGCCAGCAGCTTACAGGGTTACGATACGCAGTATTTT.

The rearrangement links TRBV21-1 to TRBJ1-1. TRBV21-1 is designated a pseudogene. The CDR3 has 14 amino acids. CDR3 nucleotide sequence: TGTGCCAGCAGCATCCGGGCCCCGGGGACTGAAGCTTTCTTT. It specifies CASSIRAPGTEAFF.

This chain uses TRBV7-2 with TRBJ1-5; no firm D call. This CDR3 is built from 14 residues. Germline V gives CDR1 SGHTA, CDR2 FQGNSA. Trimming removed 1 base from V and 8 bases from J, with 12 bases in between. The CDR3 bases are TGTGCCAGCAGCTTAGGACCGGGAGGAAAGCCCCAGCATTTT. Residues: CASSLGPGGKPQHF.

This sequence joins TRBV18 and TRBJ1-5; the D is unclear. The CDR3 extends over 15 amino acids. The germline gives CDR1 KGHSH, CDR2 LQKENI. V lost 1 base to trimming and J lost 0 bases, with 7 bases between them. Here the CDR3 reads CASSPRGNSNQPQHF. As DNA, the CDR3 is TGTGCCAGCTCACCACGAGGGAATAGCAATCAGCCCCAGCATTTT.

V is TRBV2 and J is TRBJ1-5; 7 bases map to TRBD1. The trim removed 4 bases at V and 6 bases at J, leaving 9 bases unmatched. There are 15 residues in the CDR3. Per germline, CDR1 SNHLY and CDR2 FYNNEI. CDR3 nucleotides: TGTGCCAGCAGTGGGGGAGAAGGGGGCTTTCAGCCCCAGCATTTT. It specifies CASSGGEGGFQPQHF.

This chain links TRBV9 with TRBJ2-6, with a weak D call TRBD1 (5 bases). The V end lost 6 bases, the J end lost 0 bases, and 22 bases lay between the germline ends. From germline, CDR1 is SGDLS and CDR2 YYNGEE. The CDR3 loop spans 19 amino acids. CDR3 in amino acids: CASTSARRTSHSGANVLTF. The DNA of the CDR3 is TGTGCCAGCACCTCTGCCCGTAGGACAAGCCACTCTGGGGCCAACGTCCTGACTTTC.

The chain carries TRBV7-2 and TRBJ1-2; tentative D call: TRBD1 (5 bases). CDR1 SGHTA and CDR2 FQGNSA come from the germline V gene. CDR3 length: 15 amino acids. The V end lost 1 base, the J end lost 2 bases, and 11 bases lay between the germline ends. CDR3: CASSLVRDWNYGYTF. In nucleotides, the CDR3 is TGTGCCAGCAGCTTAGTCAGGGATTGGAACTATGGCTACACCTTC.